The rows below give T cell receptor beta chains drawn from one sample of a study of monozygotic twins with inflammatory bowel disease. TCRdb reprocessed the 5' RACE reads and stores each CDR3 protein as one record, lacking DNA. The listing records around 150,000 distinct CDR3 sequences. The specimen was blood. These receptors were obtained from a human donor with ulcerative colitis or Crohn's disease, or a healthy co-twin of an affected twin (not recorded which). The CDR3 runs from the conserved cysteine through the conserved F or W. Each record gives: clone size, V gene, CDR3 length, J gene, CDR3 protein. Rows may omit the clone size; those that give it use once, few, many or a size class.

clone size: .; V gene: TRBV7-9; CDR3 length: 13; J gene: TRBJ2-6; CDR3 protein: CASSSGGANVLTF
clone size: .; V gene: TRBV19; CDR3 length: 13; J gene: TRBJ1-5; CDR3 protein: CASSGDSNQPQHF
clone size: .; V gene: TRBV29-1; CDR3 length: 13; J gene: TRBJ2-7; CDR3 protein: CSGLTGSSYEQYF
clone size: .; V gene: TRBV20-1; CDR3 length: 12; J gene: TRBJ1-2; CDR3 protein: CSARRKNYGYTF
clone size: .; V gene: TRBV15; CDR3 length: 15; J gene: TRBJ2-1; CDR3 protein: CATSRGGRGRNEQFF
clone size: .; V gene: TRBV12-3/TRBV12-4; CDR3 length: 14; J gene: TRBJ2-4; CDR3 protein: CASSLLGSKNIQYF
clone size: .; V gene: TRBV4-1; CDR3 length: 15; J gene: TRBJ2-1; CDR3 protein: CASSQVTSRYNEQFF
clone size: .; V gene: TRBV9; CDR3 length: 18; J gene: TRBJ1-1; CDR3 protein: CASSVGQGLSYTNTEAFF
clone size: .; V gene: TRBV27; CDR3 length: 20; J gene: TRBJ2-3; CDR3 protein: CASSSDRRRDGTSGTDTQYF
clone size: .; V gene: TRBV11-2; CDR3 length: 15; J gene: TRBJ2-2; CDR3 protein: CASIDRGRDTGELFF
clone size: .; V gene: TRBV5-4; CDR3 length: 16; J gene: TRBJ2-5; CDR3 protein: CASSSKLVRHQETQYF
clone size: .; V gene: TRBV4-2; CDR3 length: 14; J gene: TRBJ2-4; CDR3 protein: CASSQAGAKNIQYF
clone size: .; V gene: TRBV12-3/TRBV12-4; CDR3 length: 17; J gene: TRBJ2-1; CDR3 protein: CASSLARTSGLYNEQFF
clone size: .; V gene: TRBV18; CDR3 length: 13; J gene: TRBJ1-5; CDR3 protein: CASSPTQEGPQHF
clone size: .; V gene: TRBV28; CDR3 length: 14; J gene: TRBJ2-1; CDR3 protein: CASSKPGQGDEQFF
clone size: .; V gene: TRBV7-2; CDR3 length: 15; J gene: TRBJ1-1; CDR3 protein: CASSPPSWRNTEAFF
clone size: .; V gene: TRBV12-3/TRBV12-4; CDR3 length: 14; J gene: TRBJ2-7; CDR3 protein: CASRTSTGGFEQYF
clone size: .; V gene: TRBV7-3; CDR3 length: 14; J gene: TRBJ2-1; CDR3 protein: CASSPHAGYNEQFF
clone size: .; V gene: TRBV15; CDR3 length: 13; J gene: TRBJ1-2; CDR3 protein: CATSREGGNGYTF
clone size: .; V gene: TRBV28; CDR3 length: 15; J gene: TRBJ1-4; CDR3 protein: CASSLGAVFNEQLFF
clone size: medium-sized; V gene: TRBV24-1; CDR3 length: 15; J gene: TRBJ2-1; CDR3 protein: CATREGAGEANEQFF
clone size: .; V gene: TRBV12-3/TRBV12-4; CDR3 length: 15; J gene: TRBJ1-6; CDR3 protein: CASSPGQGLVSPLHF
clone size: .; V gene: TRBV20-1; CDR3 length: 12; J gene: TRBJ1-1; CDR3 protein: CSAHRRNTEAFF
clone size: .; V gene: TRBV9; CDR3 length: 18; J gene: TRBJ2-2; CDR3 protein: CASSKTSGSLVRTGELFF
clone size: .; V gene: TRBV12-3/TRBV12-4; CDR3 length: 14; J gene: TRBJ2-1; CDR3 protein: CASSFRRGGDQQFF
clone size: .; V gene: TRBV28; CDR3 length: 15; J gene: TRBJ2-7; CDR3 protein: CASTLSGFLGYEQYF
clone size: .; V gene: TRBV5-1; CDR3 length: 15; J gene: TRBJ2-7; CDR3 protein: CASRMGASTYYEQYF
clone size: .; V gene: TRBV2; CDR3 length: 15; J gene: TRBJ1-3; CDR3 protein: CASSEWPNRDRAIYF
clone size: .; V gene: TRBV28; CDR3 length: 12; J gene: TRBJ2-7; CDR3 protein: CASGSGSNEQYF
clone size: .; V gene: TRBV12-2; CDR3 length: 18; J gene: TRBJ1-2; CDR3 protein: CASRPISQGEPNIYGYTF
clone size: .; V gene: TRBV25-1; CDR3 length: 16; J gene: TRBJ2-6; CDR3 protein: CASSEYETSGANVLTF
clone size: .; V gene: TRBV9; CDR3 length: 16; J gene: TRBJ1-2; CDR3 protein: CASSVEQAHRAGGYTF
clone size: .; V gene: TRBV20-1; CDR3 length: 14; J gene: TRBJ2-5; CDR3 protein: CSARGAGKRETQYF
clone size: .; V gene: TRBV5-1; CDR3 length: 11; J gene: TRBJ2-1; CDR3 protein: CASSTSNEQFF
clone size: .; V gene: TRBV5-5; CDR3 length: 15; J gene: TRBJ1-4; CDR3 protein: CASSPGTGGNEKLFF
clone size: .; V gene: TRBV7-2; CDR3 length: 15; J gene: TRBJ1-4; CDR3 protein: CASSRSGRLNEKLFF
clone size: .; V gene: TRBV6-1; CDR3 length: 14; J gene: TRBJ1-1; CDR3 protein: CASWWEGSGTEAFF
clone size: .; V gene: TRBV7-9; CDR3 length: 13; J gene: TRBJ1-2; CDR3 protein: CASSLEQTIGYTF
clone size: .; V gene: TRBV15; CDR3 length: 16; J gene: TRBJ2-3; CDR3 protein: CATSIQRRVYPDTQYF
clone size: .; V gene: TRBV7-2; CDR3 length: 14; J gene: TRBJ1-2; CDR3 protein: CASSLGTAQYGYTF
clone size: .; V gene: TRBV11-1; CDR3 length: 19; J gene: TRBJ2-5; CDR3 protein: CASSLSIVRRDSLLETQYF
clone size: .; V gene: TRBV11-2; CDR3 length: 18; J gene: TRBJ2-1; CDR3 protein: CASSEGGPQGNSYNEQFF
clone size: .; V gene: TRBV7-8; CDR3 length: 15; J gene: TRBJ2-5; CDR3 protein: CASSSSGSGQETQYF
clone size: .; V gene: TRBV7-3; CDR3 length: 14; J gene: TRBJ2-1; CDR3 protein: CASSERGSYNEQFF
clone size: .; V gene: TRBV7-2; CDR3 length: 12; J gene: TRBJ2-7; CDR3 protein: CASSLTDYEQYF